This T cell receptor (beta chain) appears in the sequencing data of a study of T cells in Graves' hyperthyroidism and ophthalmopathy. Overall study findings and caveats: Most thyroid-expanded clonotypes above 0.001 were also found in blood. Ophthalmopathy was model-predicted a median roughly 6.2 months pre-onset.

To note about this clonotype: Its antigen is not identified.

Exclusion of a patient resulted from uncontrolled infection, other autoimmune disease, pregnancy or lactation. Researchers took RNA transcripts and amplified the TCR beta CDR3 regions from them. An initial round of RT-PCR targeting the TCR CDR3 relied on the HTBI primer set. TCRdb reanalysed the multiplex PCR reads using MiXCR and keeps one entry per CDR3 protein. Here the sample spans roughly 350,000 distinct CDR3 sequences, approximately 15% being singletons. CDR3 length: 19 amino acids. Germline CDR1 is SGHTA and CDR2 is FQGNSA. The trim removed 1 base at V and 4 bases at J, leaving 10 bases unmatched.

The sample taken for sequencing was blood. The chain carries TRBV7-2 and TRBJ2-5; the match to TRBD2 covers 15 bases. The sequence was obtained from a woman between 25 and 40 years old with Graves' hyperthyroidism. CDR3 DNA: TGTGCCAGCAGCTTAGTCGCAGTCAAGGGACTAGCGGGAGGAGAGACCCAGTACTTC. Translated: CASSLVAVKGLAGGETQYF.